This T cell receptor (beta chain) is drawn from a study of early T cells in non-severe SARS-CoV-2 infection. Study background: Sequencing targeted bulk RNA from unsorted whole blood, leaving chains unpaired.

This clonotype occurred a few times. The antigen remains unidentified. CDR1 and CDR2 from the germline V gene are GTSNPN and SVGIG (reference sequence). Trimming left V 0 bases short and J 5 bases short, with 10 bases between. This CDR3 spans 13 amino acids. Separate cDNA molecules each had unique molecular identifiers attached to them. TCRdb re-called the 5' RACE reads with MiXCR, one entry per CDR3 protein. Of some 120,000 distinct CDR3 sequences detected, 15% appear once; the ten largest clones hold just over 20%. Study-wide results and caveats: The VDJdb matching leaned toward anti-spike CD8 responses and overlooked private and CD4 specificities.

Sequenced material: whole blood. This receptor was obtained from an adult who was a healthcare worker with PCR-confirmed SARS-CoV-2 infection or an uninfected control (not recorded which). The rearrangement joins TRBV30 to TRBJ2-5; D gene unclear. The CDR3 sequence is CAWSVRLGETQYF. The DNA of the CDR3 is TGTGCCTGGAGTGTACGCTTGGGGGAGACCCAGTACTTC.